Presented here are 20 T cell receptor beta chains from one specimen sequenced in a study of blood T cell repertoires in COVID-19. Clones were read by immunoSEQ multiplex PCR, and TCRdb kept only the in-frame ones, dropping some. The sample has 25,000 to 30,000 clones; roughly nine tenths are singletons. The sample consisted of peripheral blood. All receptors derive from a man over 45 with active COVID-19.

The CDR3 reads CASSSTGGGRTEAFF. The CDR3, as DNA: TGTGCCAGCTCATCAACCGGGGGAGGACGGACTGAAGCTTTCTTT. The rearrangement joins TRBV18 to TRBJ1-1; a weak D match, TRBD1 (5 bases). The V gene's germline CDR1 is KGHSH and CDR2 LQKENI. The CDR3 covers 15 residues. Trimming took 5 bases from V and 5 from J, leaving 18 bases between them.

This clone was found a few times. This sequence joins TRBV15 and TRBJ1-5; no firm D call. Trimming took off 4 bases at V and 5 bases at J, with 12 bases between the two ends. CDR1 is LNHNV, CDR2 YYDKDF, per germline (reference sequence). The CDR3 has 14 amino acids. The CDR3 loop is CATSTGSGHQPQHF. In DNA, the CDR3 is TGTGCCACCAGCACCGGCAGCGGGCATCAGCCCCAGCATTTT. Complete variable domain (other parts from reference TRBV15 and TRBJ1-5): DAMVIQNPRYQVTQFGKPVTLSCSQTLNHNVMYWYQQKSSQAPKLLFHYYDKDFNNEADTPDNFQSRRPNTSFCFLDIRSPGLGDTAMYLCATSTGSGHQPQHFGDGTRLSIL.

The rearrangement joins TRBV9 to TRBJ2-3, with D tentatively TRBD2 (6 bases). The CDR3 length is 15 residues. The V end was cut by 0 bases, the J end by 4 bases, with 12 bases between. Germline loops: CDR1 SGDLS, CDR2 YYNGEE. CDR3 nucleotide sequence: TGTGCCAGCAGCGTAGCCGGGAGACTGGCAGATACGCAGTATTTT. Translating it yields CASSVAGRLADTQYF.

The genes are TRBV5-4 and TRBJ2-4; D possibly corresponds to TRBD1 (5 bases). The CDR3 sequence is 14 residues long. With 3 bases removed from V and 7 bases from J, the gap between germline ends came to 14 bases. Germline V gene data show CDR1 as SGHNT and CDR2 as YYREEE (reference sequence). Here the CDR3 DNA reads TGTGCCAGCAGCTCGAGGCAAGGGGTGAACATTCAGTACTTC. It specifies CASSSRQGVNIQYF.

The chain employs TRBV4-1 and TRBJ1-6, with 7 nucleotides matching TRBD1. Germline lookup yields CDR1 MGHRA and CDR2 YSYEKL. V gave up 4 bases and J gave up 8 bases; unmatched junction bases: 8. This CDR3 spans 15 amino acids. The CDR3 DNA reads TGCGCCAGCAGCCGTCAGGAGGGACAGTATTCACCCCTCCACTTT. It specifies CASSRQEGQYSPLHF.

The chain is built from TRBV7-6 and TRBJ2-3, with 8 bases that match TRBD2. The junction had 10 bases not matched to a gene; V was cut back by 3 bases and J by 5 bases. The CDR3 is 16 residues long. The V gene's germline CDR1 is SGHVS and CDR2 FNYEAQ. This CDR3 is CASSFPGGGDQDTQYF. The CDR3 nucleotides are TGTGCCAGCAGCTTCCCGGGGGGGGGAGATCAAGATACGCAGTATTTT.

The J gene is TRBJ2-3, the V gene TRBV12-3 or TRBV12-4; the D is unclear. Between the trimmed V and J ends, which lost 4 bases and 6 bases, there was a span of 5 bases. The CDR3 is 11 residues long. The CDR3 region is CASSWADTQYF. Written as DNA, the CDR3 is TGTGCCAGCAGTTGGGCGGATACGCAGTATTTT.

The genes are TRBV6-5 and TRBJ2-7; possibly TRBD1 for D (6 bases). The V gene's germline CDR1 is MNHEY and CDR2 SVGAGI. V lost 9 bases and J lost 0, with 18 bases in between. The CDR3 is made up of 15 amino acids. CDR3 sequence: CASCPTGTYSYEQYF. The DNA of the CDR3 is TGTGCCAGTTGTCCTACAGGGACCTACTCCTACGAGCAGTACTTC.

The CDR3 here is CSVAVAGYYTF. For the CDR3, the DNA is TGCAGCGTTGCGGTTGCGGGGTACTACACCTTC. V is TRBV29-1 and J is TRBJ1-2; D ambiguous. The CDR3 runs 11 residues. Germline lookup yields CDR1 SQVTM and CDR2 ANQGSEA. The V and J ends lost 4 bases and 10 bases respectively, with 13 bases between them.

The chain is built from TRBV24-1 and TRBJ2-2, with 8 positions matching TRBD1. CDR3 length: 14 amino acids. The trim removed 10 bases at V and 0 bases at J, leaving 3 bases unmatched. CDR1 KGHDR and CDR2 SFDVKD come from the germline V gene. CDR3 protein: CATRTGPNTGELFF. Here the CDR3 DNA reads TGTGCCACTCGGACAGGGCCGAACACCGGGGAGCTGTTTTTT.

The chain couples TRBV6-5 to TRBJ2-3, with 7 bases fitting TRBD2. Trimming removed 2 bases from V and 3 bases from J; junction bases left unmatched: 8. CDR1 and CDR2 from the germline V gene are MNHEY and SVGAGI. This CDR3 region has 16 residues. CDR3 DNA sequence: TGTGCCAGCAGTTACGGGGCGGGAGAGGGGACAGATACGCAGTATTTT. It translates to CASSYGAGEGTDTQYF.

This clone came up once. The CDR3 loop is CASSEGTSGSYEQYF. The CDR3 DNA follows: TGTGCCAGCAGTGAAGGGACTAGCGGGAGCTACGAGCAGTACTTC. The chain links TRBV6-1 to TRBJ2-7; TRBD2 matches 13 bases. Germline V gene sequence: CDR1 MNHNS, CDR2 SASEGT. V gave up 1 base and J gave up 3 bases; unmatched junction bases: 0. CDR3 length: 15 residues.

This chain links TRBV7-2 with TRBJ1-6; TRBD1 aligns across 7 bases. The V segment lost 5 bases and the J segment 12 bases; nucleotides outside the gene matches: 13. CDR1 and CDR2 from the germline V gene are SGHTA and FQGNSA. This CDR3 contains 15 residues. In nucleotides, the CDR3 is TGTGCCAGCAGCCCCGGAGGGACAGCGGCGATACCCCTCCACTTT. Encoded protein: CASSPGGTAAIPLHF.

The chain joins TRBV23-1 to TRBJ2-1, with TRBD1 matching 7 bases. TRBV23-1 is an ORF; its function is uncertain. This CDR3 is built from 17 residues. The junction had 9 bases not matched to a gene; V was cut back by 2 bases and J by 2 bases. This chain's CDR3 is CASSQTLQGLTYNEQFF. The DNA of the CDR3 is TGCGCCAGCAGTCAAACGTTACAGGGGTTAACCTACAATGAGCAGTTCTTC.

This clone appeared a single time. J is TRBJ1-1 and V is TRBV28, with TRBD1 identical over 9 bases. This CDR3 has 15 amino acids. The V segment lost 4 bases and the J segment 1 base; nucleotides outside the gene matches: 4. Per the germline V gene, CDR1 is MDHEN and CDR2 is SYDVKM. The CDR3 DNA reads TGTGCCAGCAGTTCGCCGGGACAGGGGAACACTGAAGCTTTCTTT. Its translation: CASSSPGQGNTEAFF.

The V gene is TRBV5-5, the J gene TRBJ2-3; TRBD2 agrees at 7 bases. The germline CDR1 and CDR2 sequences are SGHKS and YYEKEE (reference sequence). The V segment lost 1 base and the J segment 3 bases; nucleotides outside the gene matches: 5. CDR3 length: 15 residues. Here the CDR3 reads CASSLRGVSTDTQYF. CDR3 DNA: TGTGCCAGCAGCTTGCGGGGGGTTTCGACAGATACGCAGTATTTT.

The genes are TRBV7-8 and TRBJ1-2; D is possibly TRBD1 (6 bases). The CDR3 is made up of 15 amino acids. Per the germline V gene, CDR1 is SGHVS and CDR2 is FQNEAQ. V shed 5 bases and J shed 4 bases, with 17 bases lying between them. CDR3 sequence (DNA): TGTGCCAGCAGCCCCAGACAGGCGCTAGGCTATGGCTACACCTTC. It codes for CASSPRQALGYGYTF. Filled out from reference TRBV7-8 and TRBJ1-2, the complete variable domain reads GAGVSQSPRYKVAKRGQDVALRCDPISGHVSLFWYQQALGQGPEFLTYFQNEAQLDKSGLPSDRFFAERPEGSVSTLKIQRTQQEDSAVYLCASSPRQALGYGYTFGSGTRLTVV.

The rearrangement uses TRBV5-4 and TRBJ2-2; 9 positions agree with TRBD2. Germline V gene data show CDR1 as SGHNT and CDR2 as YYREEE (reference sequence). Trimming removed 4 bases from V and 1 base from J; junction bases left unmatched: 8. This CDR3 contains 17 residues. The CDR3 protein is CASSPLAGKGNTGELFF. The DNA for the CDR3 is TGTGCCAGCAGCCCCCTAGCGGGAAAAGGGAACACCGGGGAGCTGTTTTTT.

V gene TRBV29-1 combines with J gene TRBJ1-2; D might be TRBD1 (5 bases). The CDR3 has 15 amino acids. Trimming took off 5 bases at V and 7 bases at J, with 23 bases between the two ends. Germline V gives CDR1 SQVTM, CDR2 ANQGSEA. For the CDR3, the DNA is TGCAGCGTTCAGGGCGACTCCTCTCGGTTGCGTGGCTACACCTTC. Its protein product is CSVQGDSSRLRGYTF.

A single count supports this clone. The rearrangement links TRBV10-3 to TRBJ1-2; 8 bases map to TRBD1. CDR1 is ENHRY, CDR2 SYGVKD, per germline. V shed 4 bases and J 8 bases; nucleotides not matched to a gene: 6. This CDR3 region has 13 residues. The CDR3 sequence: CAISAGQGKGYTF. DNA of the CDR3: TGTGCCATCAGTGCCGGACAGGGAAAGGGCTACACCTTC.